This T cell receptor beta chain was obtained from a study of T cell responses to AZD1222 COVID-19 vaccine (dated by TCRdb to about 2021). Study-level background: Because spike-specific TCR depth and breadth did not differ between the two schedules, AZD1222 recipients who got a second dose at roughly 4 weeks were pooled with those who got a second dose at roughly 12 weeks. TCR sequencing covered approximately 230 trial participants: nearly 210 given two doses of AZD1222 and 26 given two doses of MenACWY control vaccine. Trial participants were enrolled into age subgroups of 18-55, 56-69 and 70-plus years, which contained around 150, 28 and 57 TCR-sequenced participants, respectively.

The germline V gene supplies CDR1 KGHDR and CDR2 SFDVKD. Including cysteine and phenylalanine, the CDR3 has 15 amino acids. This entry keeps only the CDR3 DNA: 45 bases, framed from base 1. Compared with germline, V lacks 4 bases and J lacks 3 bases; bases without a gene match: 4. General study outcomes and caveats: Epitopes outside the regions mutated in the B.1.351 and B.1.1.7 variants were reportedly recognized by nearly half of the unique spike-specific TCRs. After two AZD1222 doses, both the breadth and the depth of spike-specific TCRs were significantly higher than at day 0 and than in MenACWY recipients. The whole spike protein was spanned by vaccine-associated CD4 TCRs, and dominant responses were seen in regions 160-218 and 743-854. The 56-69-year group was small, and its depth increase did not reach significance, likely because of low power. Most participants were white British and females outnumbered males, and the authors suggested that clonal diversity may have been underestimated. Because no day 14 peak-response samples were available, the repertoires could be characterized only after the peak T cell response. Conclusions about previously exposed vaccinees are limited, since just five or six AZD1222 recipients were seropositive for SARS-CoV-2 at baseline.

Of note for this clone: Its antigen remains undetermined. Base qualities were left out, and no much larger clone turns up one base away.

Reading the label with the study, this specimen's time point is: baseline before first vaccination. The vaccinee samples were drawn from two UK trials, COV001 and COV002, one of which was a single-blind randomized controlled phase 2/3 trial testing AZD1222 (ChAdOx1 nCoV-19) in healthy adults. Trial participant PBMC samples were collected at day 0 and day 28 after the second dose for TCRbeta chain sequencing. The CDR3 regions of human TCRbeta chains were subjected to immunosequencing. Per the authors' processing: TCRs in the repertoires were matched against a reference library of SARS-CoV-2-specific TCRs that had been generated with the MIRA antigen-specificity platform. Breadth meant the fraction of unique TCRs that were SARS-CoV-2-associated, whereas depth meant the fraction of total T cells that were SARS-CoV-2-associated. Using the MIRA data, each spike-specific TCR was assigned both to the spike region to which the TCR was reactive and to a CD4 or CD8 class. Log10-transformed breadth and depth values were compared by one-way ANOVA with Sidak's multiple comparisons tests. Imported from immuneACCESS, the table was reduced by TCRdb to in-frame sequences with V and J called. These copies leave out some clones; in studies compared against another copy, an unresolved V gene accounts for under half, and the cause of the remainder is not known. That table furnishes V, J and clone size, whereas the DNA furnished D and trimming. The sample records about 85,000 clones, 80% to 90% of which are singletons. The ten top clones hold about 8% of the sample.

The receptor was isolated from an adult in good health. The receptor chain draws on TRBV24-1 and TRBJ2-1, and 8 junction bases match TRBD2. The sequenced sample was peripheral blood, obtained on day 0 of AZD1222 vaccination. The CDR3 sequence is CATSDFSGNYNEQFF. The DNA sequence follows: TGTGCCACCAGTGACTTTAGCGGGAACTACAATGAGCAGTTCTTC.